This TCR beta chain was observed in a study of T-cell memory formation after mild COVID-19. TCRdb re-called the 5' RACE reads with MiXCR, one entry per CDR3 protein. In the table there are hundreds of thousands of distinct CDR3 sequences, roughly 18% of which are singletons. CDR3 length equals 17 residues. Germline V gene sequence: CDR1 SGHRS, CDR2 YFSETQ. The V and J ends lost 1 base and 1 base respectively, with 15 bases between them. The TCR originated in an adult woman who had mild COVID-19 (a few samples of this study predate the infection). Cell type and time point are not known. This sequence joins TRBV5-1 and TRBJ2-1; D is unclear. Sequenced input: PBMCs or a T cell subset sorted from them (not recorded which). CDR3 coding DNA: TGCGCCAGCAGCTTGAATGTAGGCTCCCTTTCCTACAATGAGCAGTTCTTC. Its translation is CASSLNVGSLSYNEQFF.